This note documents a single T cell receptor (beta chain) sequence. Libraries were prepared by immunoSEQ multiplex PCR; TCRdb keeps only in-frame clonotypes and omits some of them. The profile shows about 480,000 clones, 70% to 90% of them singletons. This specimen comes from a study of blood T cell repertoires in COVID-19. About the research overall: The analysed material was cDNA or gDNA that came from T cells, B-cell-depleted T cells, or PBMCs.

Germline CDR1 LNHDA, CDR2 SQIVND (reference sequence). Trimming removed 7 bases from V and 0 bases from J, with 9 bases in between. The CDR3 has 13 residues. Material for sequencing was peripheral blood. The chain couples TRBV19 to TRBJ1-1; D is unclear. The sequence was obtained from a woman between 50 and 59 years old with COVID-19, enrolled during active disease. CDR3 loop: CASTHTVNTEAFF. CDR3 bases: TGTGCCAGTACCCATACGGTGAACACTGAAGCTTTCTTT. Full variable domain (rest looked up from reference TRBV19 and TRBJ1-1): DGGITQSPKYLFRKEGQNVTLSCEQNLNHDAMYWYRQDPGQGLRLIYYSQIVNDFQKGDIAEGYSVSREKKESFPLTVTSAQKNPTAFYLCASTHTVNTEAFFGQGTRLTVV.